Each of the 17 T cell receptor beta chains below was sequenced from the same sample in a study of blood T cell repertoires in COVID-19. Generated by immunoSEQ multiplex PCR, the TCRdb table keeps only in-frame clones and is missing some. Counted here are 45,000 to 65,000 clones, over 75% occurring once; the ten biggest clones make up roughly a quarter. The source material was peripheral blood. These receptors were taken from a woman aged 80 or over with COVID-19, enrolled during active disease.

This chain connects TRBV7-3 to TRBJ2-1; no reliable D call. The CDR3 totals 11 residues. Trimming pared 7 bases from V and 4 bases from J, leaving 5 bases between. Germline values: CDR1 SGHTA, CDR2 FQGTGA. The CDR3 region is CASNSYNEQFF. CDR3 in DNA: TGTGCCAGCAACAGTTACAATGAGCAGTTCTTC.

This chain uses TRBV1 with TRBJ2-2; TRBD2, the D gene given by the table, was not confirmed from the DNA. TRBV1 is classified as a pseudogene. The CDR3 is made up of 18 amino acids. The CDR3, as DNA: TGCACCAGCAGCCAAACCTACTCCGCGGGAGAGGAGACCGGGGAGCTGTTTTTT. Translated, it gives CTSSQTYSAGEETGELFF.

V usage is TRBV4-2 and J usage is TRBJ2-3, with D unclear. The germline V and J ends were trimmed by 0 bases and 2 bases, with 12 bases remaining between them. CDR1 and CDR2 from the germline V gene are LGHNA and YNFKEQ. This CDR3 is 16 amino acids long. For the CDR3, the DNA is TGTGCCAGCAGCCAAGATTCAGCGAGCTACACAGATACGCAGTATTTT. Its translation: CASSQDSASYTDTQYF.

The chain employs TRBV7-2 and TRBJ2-5, with TRBD2 matching 7 bases. V shed 5 bases, J shed 4 bases, and the junction held 13 bases outside the gene matches. The CDR3 spans 16 residues. Germline V lookup: CDR1 SGHTA, CDR2 FQGNSA. The CDR3 region has the DNA TGTGCCAGCAGCCGTTTTGGGGGAGGGACGGGAGAGACCCAGTACTTC. Protein product: CASSRFGGGTGETQYF.

The chain links TRBV6-5 to TRBJ2-7, with D perhaps TRBD1 (6 bases). Between the trimmed V and J ends, which lost 3 bases and 4 bases, there was a span of 16 bases. The CDR3 covers 15 residues. In germline, CDR1 is MNHEY, CDR2 SVGAGI. The CDR3 is CASSYLRGWMYEQYF. The DNA for the CDR3 is TGTGCCAGCAGTTATCTCAGGGGTTGGATGTACGAGCAGTACTTC.

The genes are TRBV3-1 (or the pseudogene TRBV3-2) and TRBJ2-1, with 9 nucleotides matching TRBD2. Unmatched junction bases numbered 7, after V lost 0 bases and J lost 7 bases. This CDR3 region has 16 residues. Germline V lookup: CDR1 LGHDT, CDR2 YNNKEL (reference sequence). The CDR3 nucleotides read TGTGCCAGCAGCCAAGATCTGGCGGGAGGGCTGAATGAGCAGTTCTTC. Its protein is CASSQDLAGGLNEQFF.

The chain combines TRBV14 with TRBJ2-7, with a tentative D call TRBD2 (5 bases). The CDR3 covers 12 residues. Per germline, CDR1 SGHDN and CDR2 FVKESK. V shed 5 bases and J shed 5 bases, with 10 bases lying between them. The CDR3 protein is CASSSVGNEQYF. The CDR3, as DNA: TGTGCCAGCAGCTCCGTCGGGAACGAGCAGTACTTC. Filled out from reference TRBV14 and TRBJ2-7, the complete variable domain reads EAGVTQFPSHSVIEKGQTVTLRCDPISGHDNLYWYRRVMGKEIKFLLHFVKESKQDESGMPNNRFLAERTGGTYSTLKVQPAELEDSGVYFCASSSVGNEQYFGPGTRLTVT.

This rearrangement joins TRBV5-1 to TRBJ2-7; D might be TRBD1 (6 bases). Trimming pared 4 bases from V and 3 bases from J, leaving 8 bases between. The germline gives CDR1 SGHRS, CDR2 YFSETQ. There are 12 residues in the CDR3. The CDR3 is CASSQDSYEQYF. The CDR3 DNA follows: TGCGCCAGCAGCCAGGACAGCTACGAGCAGTACTTC.

The CDR3 protein is CASSQFQGGQPQHF. The CDR3, as DNA: TGTGCCAGCAGCCAATTTCAGGGGGGTCAGCCCCAGCATTTT. The J gene is TRBJ1-5, the V gene TRBV3-1 (or the pseudogene TRBV3-2); TRBD1 agrees at 7 bases. CDR3 length: 14 residues. V lost 2 bases to trimming and J lost 6 bases; unmatched junction nucleotides: 4. Germline CDR1 is LGHDT and CDR2 is YNNKEL (reference sequence).

CDR3 sequence reads: CASTLFSVSYNEQFF. CDR3 sequence (DNA): TGTGCCAGCACATTGTTCTCGGTATCCTACAATGAGCAGTTCTTC. V usage is TRBV7-2 and J usage is TRBJ2-1, with no clear D. Trimming pared 7 bases from V and 1 base from J, leaving 14 bases between. Germline CDR1 SGHTA, CDR2 FQGNSA. The CDR3 contains 15 residues.

This rearrangement joins TRBV7-9 to TRBJ1-4; D unresolved. V lost 2 bases, J lost 8 bases, and 15 bases lay in between. This CDR3 has 15 residues. Germline V gene lookup returns CDR1 SEHNR and CDR2 FQNEAQ (reference sequence). The CDR3 nucleotides read TGTGCCAGCAGCTTATATACGGCAGGAAACGAAAAACTGTTTTTT. It codes for CASSLYTAGNEKLFF.

This clone came up a few times. CDR3 sequence: CASSSLLAGDTQYF. CDR3 in DNA: TGTGCCAGCAGCTCACTTCTTGCGGGAGATACGCAGTATTTT. The chain joins TRBV7-2 to TRBJ2-3; D is perhaps TRBD2 (5 bases). The CDR3 is made up of 14 amino acids. V was cut by 4 bases and J by 5 bases, with 13 bases left in between. Per the germline V gene, CDR1 is SGHTA and CDR2 is FQGNSA.

The V gene is TRBV19, the J gene TRBJ1-2; D gene unclear. The V gene lost 5 bases and the J gene lost 3 bases, with 4 bases spanning the gap. Per germline, CDR1 LNHDA and CDR2 SQIVND (reference sequence). The CDR3 is made up of 11 amino acids. The CDR3 is CASSPDYGYTF. The CDR3 region has the DNA TGTGCCAGTAGTCCCGACTATGGCTACACCTTC.

J is TRBJ2-2 and V is TRBV27; no firm D call. The CDR3 spans 14 residues. Between the trimmed V and J ends, which lost 4 bases and 4 bases, there was a span of 10 bases. The V gene's germline CDR1 is MNHEY and CDR2 SMNVEV (reference sequence). The CDR3 nucleotides read TGTGCCAGCAGTTCCCTTTTGTTCACCGGGGAGCTGTTTTTT. This sequence encodes CASSSLLFTGELFF.

The DNA for the CDR3 is TGTGCCAGCAGCCCTGCCGTAGCGGGAGTCTCCTACAATGAGCAGTTCTTC. As protein: CASSPAVAGVSYNEQFF. This sequence joins TRBV7-6 and TRBJ2-1; TRBD2 agrees at 9 bases. Trimming at V came to 5 bases and at J to 0 bases, leaving 8 bases not matched to a gene. Germline V gene data show CDR1 as SGHVS and CDR2 as FNYEAQ. This CDR3 spans 17 amino acids. The whole variable domain, remainder taken from reference TRBV7-6 and TRBJ2-1, is GAGVSQSPRYKVTKRGQDVALRCDPISGHVSLYWYRQALGQGPEFLTYFNYEAQQDKSGLPNDRFSAERPEGSISTLTIQRTEQRDSAMYRCASSPAVAGVSYNEQFFGPGTRLTVL.

The V gene is TRBV7-8, the J gene TRBJ2-7, with TRBD1 as a possible D gene (6 bases). In germline, CDR1 is SGHVS, CDR2 FQNEAQ. V gave up 3 bases and J gave up 3 bases, with 9 bases separating them. CDR3 size: 13 residues. This CDR3 reads CASSFAQGYEQYF. In DNA, the CDR3 is TGTGCCAGCAGCTTTGCACAGGGCTACGAGCAGTACTTC.

This clone was counted only a few times. The V gene is TRBV4-1, the J gene TRBJ2-3; 13 bases fit TRBD2. Germline CDR1 and CDR2: MGHRA and YSYEKL. The V and J ends lost 0 bases and 2 bases, in that order; junction bases with no gene match: 5. CDR3 length: 18 residues. CDR3 sequence reads: CASSQDPTSGRPTDTQYF. The CDR3 bases are TGCGCCAGCAGCCAAGATCCGACTAGCGGGAGGCCCACAGATACGCAGTATTTT.